This T cell receptor beta chain stems from a study of beta chain features in type 1 diabetes. Study details: About 98,000,000 sorted cells were examined across all samples.

This clone appeared a few times. Its target is unknown. This sample includes further DNA sequences coding for the same CDR3. Sequenced material consisted of expressed TCRB transcripts (all of the isolated RNA was reverse transcribed). Some 4 million reads on average were seen across naive, central memory and regulatory T cell samples. Data came from immunoSEQ multiplex PCR; TCRdb stores just in-frame clones and leaves some out. The sample holds roughly 400,000 clones, more than 11% seen once. Notes on the study in general: Among patients, naive, central memory and Treg TCRB repertoires appeared more similar than among healthy donors. Researchers could not determine here whether HLA type influences TCRB rearrangement.

The receptor comes from a man aged 25 to 45 in good health. The sample consisted of naive CD4+ T cells from blood.

CDR3: CAWRRNYGYTF. The CDR3 DNA sequence: TGTGCCTGGAGGAGGAACTATGGCTACACCTTC. The chain joins TRBV30 to TRBJ1-2, with D unresolved. The germline V gene encodes CDR1 GTSNPN and CDR2 SVGIG (reference sequence). The length of the CDR3 is 11 residues. The V end was cut by 3 bases, the J end by 2 bases, with 4 bases between.